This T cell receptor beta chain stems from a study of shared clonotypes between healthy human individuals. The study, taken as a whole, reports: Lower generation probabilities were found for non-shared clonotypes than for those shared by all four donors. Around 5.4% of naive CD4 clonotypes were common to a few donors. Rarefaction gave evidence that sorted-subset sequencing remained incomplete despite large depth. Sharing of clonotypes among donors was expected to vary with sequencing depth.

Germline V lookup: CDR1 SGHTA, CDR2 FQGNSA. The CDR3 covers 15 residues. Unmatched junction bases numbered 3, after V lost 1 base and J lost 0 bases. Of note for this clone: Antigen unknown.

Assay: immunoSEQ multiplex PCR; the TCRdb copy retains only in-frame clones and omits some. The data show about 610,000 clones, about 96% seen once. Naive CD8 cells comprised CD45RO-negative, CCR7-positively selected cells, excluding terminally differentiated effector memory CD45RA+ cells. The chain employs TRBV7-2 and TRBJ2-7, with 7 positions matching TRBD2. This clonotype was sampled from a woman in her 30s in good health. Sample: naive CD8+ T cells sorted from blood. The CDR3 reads CASSLGPSGSYEQYF. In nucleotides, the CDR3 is TGTGCCAGCAGCTTAGGGCCTAGCGGCTCCTACGAGCAGTACTTC.